One sample yielded the 10 T cell receptor beta chains listed below, sequenced in a study of human T cells and chemical hapten exposure. TCRdb re-called the RACE reads with MiXCR, one entry per CDR3 protein. The sample includes roughly 80,000 distinct CDR3 sequences, around 13% of them seen just once. Sample time point: pre-sensitization, week 0. Described treatment: therapeutic diphenylcyclopropenone sensitization with weekly scalp DPC. Sequenced material: whole blood, taken in connection with sensitization to the hapten diphenylcyclopropenone (DPC). All receptors come from a woman in her fifties or sixties with alopecia areata. Some clones in this sample may be carry-over from other donors' samples.

This clonotype turned up a few times. This sequence joins TRBV7-6 and TRBJ2-1; D is uncertain. This CDR3 spans 13 amino acids. Trimming stripped 2 bases from V and 8 bases from J, with 10 bases between. Germline CDR1 and CDR2: SGHVS and FNYEAQ. Here the CDR3 reads CASSLSLSDEQFF. CDR3 in DNA: TGTGCCAGCAGCTTAAGCCTTTCGGATGAGCAGTTCTTC.

There are a few counts of this clonotype. The chain is built from TRBV11-3 and TRBJ2-3; 7 nucleotides line up with TRBD2. The trim removed 0 bases at V and 5 bases at J, leaving 5 bases unmatched. This CDR3 has 15 residues. CDR1 and CDR2 (germline): SGHNT, YENEEA. The CDR3 DNA is TGTGCCAGCAGCTTAGAAGCGGGATCGGTAGATACGCAGTATTTT. As protein: CASSLEAGSVDTQYF. The whole variable domain, filled in from reference TRBV11-3 and TRBJ2-3, reads EAGVVQSPRYKIIEKKQPVAFWCNPISGHNTLYWYLQNLGQGPELLIRYENEEAVDDSQLPKDRFSAERLKGVDSTLKIQPAELGDSAVYLCASSLEAGSVDTQYFGPGTRLTVL.

A few counts support this clonotype. The chain couples TRBV29-1 to TRBJ2-5, with 9 bases identical to TRBD1. The CDR3 loop spans 17 amino acids. The V gene end was trimmed by 3 bases and the J gene end by 2 bases; junction bases not matched to a gene: 13. Looked up from germline, CDR1 is SQVTM and CDR2 is ANQGSEA. CDR3 DNA sequence: TGCAGCGTTGATTTGTTTGTTCGGGACAGGGTGCAAGAGACCCAGTACTTC. Protein: CSVDLFVRDRVQETQYF. Full variable domain (rest looked up from reference TRBV29-1 and TRBJ2-5): SAVISQKPSRDICQRGTSLTIQCQVDSQVTMMFWYRQQPGQSLTLIATANQGSEATYESGFVIDKFPISRPNLTFSTLTVSNMSPEDSSIYLCSVDLFVRDRVQETQYFGPGTRLLVL.

This sequence joins TRBV15 and TRBJ1-5, with unresolved D. Germline lookup yields CDR1 LNHNV and CDR2 YYDKDF (reference sequence). The V end was cut by 0 bases, the J end by 4 bases, with 10 bases between. There are 15 residues in the CDR3. This CDR3 is CATSREASRNQPQHF. CDR3 nucleotide sequence: TGTGCCACCAGCAGAGAGGCCAGTAGAAATCAGCCCCAGCATTTT.

The gene calls are TRBV3-1 and TRBJ2-3; no clear D. The CDR3 consists of 16 residues. The germline V and J ends were trimmed by 4 bases and 2 bases, with 16 bases remaining between them. Looked up from germline, CDR1 is LGHDT and CDR2 is YNNKEL (reference sequence). CDR3 in DNA: TGTGCCAGCAGCCCCCATGCCTACGGATCCACAGATACGCAGTATTTT. Translated, it gives CASSPHAYGSTDTQYF.

This clonotype has just a few counts. The J gene is TRBJ2-1, the V gene TRBV12-3 or TRBV12-4; either TRBD1 or TRBD2 may fit D (5 bases each). The CDR3 runs to 16 residues. Trimming stripped 5 bases from V and 2 bases from J, with 16 bases between. CDR3 sequence (DNA): TGTGCCAGCAGTCCCACATGGGGGAAGACCTACAATGAGCAGTTCTTC. As protein: CASSPTWGKTYNEQFF.

The chain is built from TRBV11-2 and TRBJ2-3; 13 bases are shared with TRBD2. Germline CDR1 and CDR2: SGHAT and FQNNGV. Losses at the gene ends were 3 bases for V and 9 bases for J; bases not matched to a gene: 3. The CDR3 extends over 14 amino acids. In DNA form, the CDR3 reads TGTGCCAGCAGCTTTGGACTAGCGGGAGACACGCAGTATTTT. Residues: CASSFGLAGDTQYF.

This rearrangement joins TRBV20-1 to TRBJ1-2, with no clear D. V was cut by 3 bases and J by 7 bases, with 12 bases left in between. Germline values: CDR1 DFQATT, CDR2 SNEGSKA (reference sequence). The CDR3 contains 12 residues. This CDR3 reads CSARGRPSGYTF. The CDR3 DNA follows: TGCAGTGCTAGGGGCAGGCCTAGTGGCTACACCTTC.

This clonotype was seen a few times. The V gene is TRBV29-1, the J gene TRBJ2-3, with 7 nucleotides matching TRBD1. Germline trimming cut 3 bases from V and 5 bases from J; bases unmatched to any gene: 8. This CDR3 has 14 residues. Germline V CDR1 and CDR2: SQVTM, ANQGSEA. CDR3 loop: CSVEGQTKQDTQYF. In DNA form, the CDR3 reads TGCAGCGTTGAGGGACAGACGAAGCAAGATACGCAGTATTTT.

CDR3 sequence (DNA): TGTGCCAGCAGCTTAGTGGGGAGTGGGACCACTGAAGCTTTCTTT. Amino acid sequence: CASSLVGSGTTEAFF. The chain joins TRBV7-8 to TRBJ1-1; D is possibly TRBD1 (5 bases). The V gene's germline CDR1 is SGHVS and CDR2 FQNEAQ. V lost 1 base and J 4 bases, leaving 13 bases between the germline ends. The CDR3 spans 15 residues.